A selection of T cell receptor beta chains follows, all from one sample in a study of blood T cell repertoires in COVID-19. Profiling relied on immunoSEQ multiplex PCR, and the TCRdb table lists in-frame clones only, not all of them. This sample has about 160,000 clones, with about 85% found just once. The sample was peripheral blood. The receptors stem from a woman in her sixties or seventies with active or convalescent COVID-19. Each CDR3 is given without its conserved first and last residue. The order of the fields is J gene, V gene, CDR3 protein.

TRBJ2-2 TRBV7-2 ASSLYRRGPNLTGELF
TRBJ2-7 TRBV19 ASSSRRSYEQY
TRBJ1-3 TRBV5-1 ASRTGTGNTIY
TRBJ1-1 TRBV4-3 ASSQGVGGRWSTEAF
TRBJ1-5 TRBV10-3 AISESPPNSNQPQH
TRBJ1-5 TRBV6-5 AGSRSYSNQPQH
TRBJ2-3 TRBV30 AWRSGVAGSADTQY
TRBJ2-2 TRBV5-4 ASSGKTSGVNPNTGELF
TRBJ2-7 TRBV10-3 AISEPISDRVENEQY
TRBJ1-4 TRBV28 ASSLPGGTNEKLF
TRBJ1-2 TRBV14 ASSRGYGYT
TRBJ2-2 TRBV6-5 ASRARQGGTGELF
TRBJ2-7 TRBV14 ASNRQGGYEQY
TRBJ1-1 TRBV19 ASSADRGRTEAF
TRBJ1-5 TRBV19 ASSPLSYSNQPQH